The entry that follows covers one T cell receptor beta chain sequence. The assay was immunoSEQ multiplex PCR, and TCRdb's table has in-frame clones only and misses some. The data contain roughly 8,800 clones, roughly 78% of them singletons. Trimming removed 2 bases from V and 10 bases from J, with 20 bases in between. Germline V gene data show CDR1 as MGHRA and CDR2 as YSYEKL. The CDR3 is 15 residues long. The data stem from a study of sequential checkpoint blockade in melanoma. For the study at large: Arm A got nivolumab then ipilimumab; arm B the reverse, 1:1. After both sequences, patients received maintenance nivolumab.

The treatment: randomized to nivolumab then ipilimumab (arm A) or the reverse (arm B). Sorted cells were live CD3+CD8+, lacking CD19 and CD56, from PBMCs. The source material was CD8+ T cells sorted from blood (inferred from file names), sampled from a patient given nivolumab and ipilimumab in sequence. The chain employs TRBV4-1 and TRBJ1-1, with a tentative D call TRBD1 (6 bases). The sequence was obtained from a human donor with melanoma. The CDR3 bases are TGCGCCAGCAGCCAAAGGTTGGGGGGCGGGGGTGTAGCTTTCTTT. This gives the protein CASSQRLGGGGVAFF.